This TCR beta chain is from a study of T-cell memory formation after mild COVID-19. Study-level background: Clusters of TCRs were largely donor specific. Study findings and constraints: Most CD4+ clones that shrank were in CM and EM, while CD8+ ones turned up in EMRA.

5'RACE with constant-segment primers built TCRalpha and TCRbeta cDNA libraries with UMIs. MiXCR was run by TCRdb on the 5' RACE reads, yielding one entry per CDR3 protein. This table has more than 150,000 distinct CDR3 sequences, around 20% appearing once. From germline, CDR1 is SGHVS and CDR2 FNYEAQ. Trimming took off 3 bases at V and 1 base at J, with 9 bases between the two ends. This CDR3 spans 15 amino acids. A word on this clonotype: The antigen is unknown.

The chain is built from TRBV7-6 and TRBJ2-2, with no clear D. The sequence came from a man aged 18 to 30 who had mild COVID-19 (a few samples of this study predate the infection). Cell type and time point are not known. The sample was PBMCs or a T cell subset sorted from them (not recorded which). The CDR3 region is CASSLSRQNTGELFF. CDR3 bases: TGTGCCAGCAGCTTGTCGCGGCAGAACACCGGGGAGCTGTTTTTT. The full variable domain, in which reference TRBV7-6 and TRBJ2-2 provide the parts outside the CDR3, is GAGVSQSPRYKVTKRGQDVALRCDPISGHVSLYWYRQALGQGPEFLTYFNYEAQQDKSGLPNDRFSAERPEGSISTLTIQRTEQRDSAMYRCASSLSRQNTGELFFGEGSRLTVL.